These 25 T cell receptor beta chains were sequenced from one sample in a study of blood T cell repertoires in COVID-19 (dated by TCRdb to 2019 to 2021). The library was built by means of the immunoSEQ multiplex PCR assay. TCRdb stores this immuneACCESS table with in-frame sequences only. Part of the clones is absent; in the studies checked, under half of the shortfall reflects unresolved V genes, and no reason is known for the rest. The sample table holds around 70,000 clones, of which around 90% were seen once. The ten top clones hold roughly 9.1% of the sample. Sequenced material: peripheral blood. These receptors all stem from a human donor in a cohort sampled during active COVID-19.

This chain joins TRBV5-1 and TRBJ2-7; D might be TRBD2 (6 bases). Per the germline V gene, CDR1 is SGHRS and CDR2 is YFSETQ. The germline V and J ends were trimmed by 5 bases and 3 bases, with 15 bases remaining between them. The CDR3 is made up of 14 amino acids. CDR3 in DNA: TGCGCCAGCAGTTGGGAGGTCCCCCTCTACGAGCAGTACTTC. This translates into CASSWEVPLYEQYF.

The chain joins TRBV28 to TRBJ1-6, with a possible D match to TRBD1 (6 bases). Deletions cut 2 bases from V and 3 bases from J, with 11 bases between. The CDR3 runs 16 residues. CDR1 is MDHEN and CDR2 is SYDVKM in the germline V gene. CDR3 in amino acids: CASSLTSRGYNSPLHF. The DNA of the CDR3 is TGTGCCAGCAGTTTAACCTCCAGGGGCTATAATTCACCCCTCCACTTT.

J is TRBJ2-7 and V is TRBV6-5; D is perhaps TRBD2 (5 bases). V lost 7 bases to trimming and J lost 4 bases, with 5 bases between them. Germline loops: CDR1 MNHEY, CDR2 SVGAGI. The CDR3 is 10 residues long. DNA for the CDR3: TGTGCCAGCACGGGGTACGAGCAGTACTTC. Its translation: CASTGYEQYF.

This chain links TRBV18 with TRBJ2-1; TRBD2 is a possible D gene (5 bases). The CDR3 is 15 residues long. Germline-derived CDR1 and CDR2 are KGHSH and LQKENI. V was clipped by 6 bases and J by 0 bases, with 12 bases between them. The CDR3 DNA sequence: TGTGCCAGCTCCCTAAAGCGGAGCTCCTACAATGAGCAGTTCTTC. Residues: CASSLKRSSYNEQFF. Full variable domain (remainder filled in from reference TRBV18 and TRBJ2-1): NAGVMQNPRHLVRRRGQEARLRCSPMKGHSHVYWYRQLPEEGLKFMVYLQKENIIDESGMPKERFSAEFPKEGPSILRIQQVVRGDSAAYFCASSLKRSSYNEQFFGPGTRLTVL.

V gene TRBV23-1 combines with J gene TRBJ2-7; no reliable D call. TRBV23-1 is an open reading frame, and its role is uncertain. CDR3 length: 14 residues. Trimming removed 6 bases from V and 2 bases from J, with 14 bases in between. The CDR3 nucleotides read TGCGCCAGCAGGCCCCCCCTCGCGACCTACGAGCAGTACTTC. This gives the protein CASRPPLATYEQYF.

This chain links TRBV5-8 with TRBJ2-7, with 8 bases matching TRBD2. The trim removed 4 bases at V and 3 bases at J, leaving 6 bases unmatched. The CDR3 spans 14 residues. Looked up from germline, CDR1 is SGHTS and CDR2 is YDEGEE. The CDR3 spells CASSPGLGRYEQYF. The DNA of the CDR3 is TGTGCCAGCAGCCCGGGACTAGGGCGCTACGAGCAGTACTTC. Based on the CDR3 plus reference TRBV5-8 and TRBJ2-7, the full variable domain is EAGVTQSPTHLIKTRGQQATLRCSPISGHTSVYWYQQALGLGLQFLLWYDEGEERNRGNFPPRFSGRQFPNYSSELNVNALELEDSALYLCASSPGLGRYEQYFGPGTRLTVT.

This chain links TRBV9 with TRBJ1-3; D gene uncertain. The ends were cut back, 4 bases at V and 4 bases at J, with 18 bases in the middle. Germline values: CDR1 SGDLS, CDR2 YYNGEE. CDR3 length: 16 amino acids. CDR3 sequence reads: CASSTPRRGPGNTIYF. In nucleotides, the CDR3 is TGTGCCAGCAGCACCCCACGCCGAGGGCCGGGAAACACCATATATTTT.

V is TRBV5-6 and J is TRBJ1-2, with D possibly TRBD1 on 5 matching bases. Germline loops: CDR1 SGHDT, CDR2 YYEEEE. This CDR3 contains 15 residues. Trimming removed 0 bases from V and 4 bases from J, with 13 bases in between. For the CDR3, the DNA is TGTGCCAGCAGCTTGGTAGGCAGGGAAGTCTATGGCTACACCTTC. Protein: CASSLVGREVYGYTF.

The rearrangement links TRBV28 to TRBJ1-6; D is possibly TRBD1 (5 bases). V was shortened by 0 bases and J by 7 bases, with 10 bases between the two germline ends. CDR1 and CDR2 from the germline V gene are MDHEN and SYDVKM. This CDR3 has 15 residues. The CDR3 coding sequence is TGTGCCAGCAGTTTATGGTCCAGGGTAAATTCACCCCTCCACTTT. Amino acid sequence: CASSLWSRVNSPLHF.

V usage is TRBV6-1 and J usage is TRBJ1-1; 11 bases map to TRBD1. The CDR3 length is 16 residues. CDR1 is MNHNS, CDR2 SASEGT, per germline. Trimming took 4 bases from V and 0 from J; bases not matched to a gene: 4. CDR3 loop: CASSAPGQGVNTEAFF. The CDR3 DNA is TGTGCCAGCAGTGCGCCGGGACAGGGGGTGAACACTGAAGCTTTCTTT.

V and J are TRBV12-3 or TRBV12-4 and TRBJ2-5; tentatively, D is TRBD1 (5 bases). The CDR3 is made up of 13 amino acids. V shed 3 bases and J shed 0 bases, with 5 bases lying between them. DNA of the CDR3: TGTGCCAGCAGTTTCAGGGACCAAGAGACCCAGTACTTC. Its translation is CASSFRDQETQYF.

The V and J genes are TRBV30 and TRBJ2-2; the D gene is possibly TRBD2 (6 bases). The CDR3 sequence is 17 residues long. The ends were cut back, 1 base at V and 4 bases at J, with 19 bases in the middle. The germline V gene encodes CDR1 GTSNPN and CDR2 SVGIG (reference sequence). The CDR3 loop is CAWSGAPLGLLTGELFF. The DNA for the CDR3 is TGTGCCTGGAGTGGCGCGCCCTTGGGACTTCTCACCGGGGAGCTGTTTTTT.

This clone is a singleton in its sample. J is TRBJ2-5 and V is TRBV6-2 or TRBV6-3, with 11 positions matching TRBD2. Per germline, CDR1 MNHEY and CDR2 SVGEGT. V trimming: 7 bases; J trimming: 0 bases; junction bases outside the gene matches: 4. The CDR3 extends over 15 amino acids. CDR3 sequence: CASTPGLADQETQYF. The CDR3 DNA sequence: TGTGCCAGCACCCCGGGACTAGCGGACCAAGAGACCCAGTACTTC.

The rearrangement links TRBV6-4 to TRBJ1-2; 9 bases line up with TRBD1. V was clipped by 0 bases and J by 6 bases; unmatched bases: 2. This CDR3 is 14 amino acids long. Germline assignment: CDR1 MRHNA and CDR2 SNTAGT. The CDR3 spells CASSDSTGGDGYTF. The CDR3 DNA reads as TGTGCCAGCAGTGACTCGACAGGGGGAGATGGCTACACCTTC.

The chain employs TRBV28 and TRBJ1-5; D gene uncertain. Trimming pared 3 bases from V and 7 bases from J, leaving 19 bases between. The CDR3 contains 16 residues. Per germline, CDR1 MDHEN and CDR2 SYDVKM. The CDR3 here is CASSFVSAGLGQPQHF. The CDR3 DNA reads TGTGCCAGCAGTTTCGTGTCCGCCGGCTTGGGCCAGCCCCAGCATTTT.

This CDR3 is CASSLAVGEKLFF. Written as DNA, the CDR3 is TGTGCCAGCAGCTTAGCGGTGGGCGAAAAACTGTTTTTT. The chain employs TRBV7-2 and TRBJ1-4; D is uncertain. The V gene lost 0 bases and the J gene lost 8 bases, with 7 bases spanning the gap. The CDR3 is made up of 13 amino acids. Germline V gene sequence: CDR1 SGHTA, CDR2 FQGNSA.

This chain's CDR3 is CATSDLQDRGQSSYNEQFF. The DNA for the CDR3 is TGTGCCACCAGTGATTTGCAGGACAGGGGCCAGAGCTCCTACAATGAGCAGTTCTTC. The J gene is TRBJ2-1, the V gene TRBV24-1, with 9 bases that match TRBD1. Germline CDR1 and CDR2: KGHDR and SFDVKD. The V gene end was trimmed by 0 bases and the J gene end by 0 bases; junction bases not matched to a gene: 8. The CDR3 is 19 residues long.

The chain carries TRBV3-1 (or the pseudogene TRBV3-2) and TRBJ2-1; 7 bases align to TRBD2. Germline CDR1 is LGHDT and CDR2 is YNNKEL (reference sequence). The J segment lost 2 bases and the V segment lost 1 base, leaving 5 bases of the junction unmatched. The CDR3 is made up of 16 amino acids. In nucleotides, the CDR3 is TGTGCCAGCAGCCAAGTTGGGAGGGAGGCCTACAATGAGCAGTTCTTC. Its protein is CASSQVGREAYNEQFF.

The chain joins TRBV25-1 to TRBJ2-5, with D unresolved. The V gene lost 2 bases and the J gene lost 0 bases, with 10 bases spanning the gap. The V gene's germline CDR1 is MGHDK and CDR2 SYGVNS. The CDR3 length is 15 residues. CDR3 protein: CASSERRLYQETQYF. As DNA, the CDR3 is TGTGCCAGCAGTGAACGGAGATTATACCAAGAGACCCAGTACTTC.

V and J are TRBV28 and TRBJ1-5, with TRBD1 matching 8 bases. J gave up 2 bases and V 6 bases, and 6 bases lay outside the gene matches. The CDR3 totals 15 residues. Germline CDR1 MDHEN, CDR2 SYDVKM. The CDR3 sequence: CASREQTGGNQPQHF. CDR3 coding DNA: TGTGCCAGCAGGGAACAGACAGGGGGCAATCAGCCCCAGCATTTT.

This chain uses TRBV3-1 (or the pseudogene TRBV3-2) with TRBJ1-6, with TRBD1 identical over 7 bases. The CDR3 runs to 17 residues. Germline V gene lookup returns CDR1 LGHDT and CDR2 YNNKEL (reference sequence). V was pared by 1 base and J by 13 bases, with 16 bases of the junction left unmatched. The CDR3 sequence is CASSQGFSSWTGQPLHF. CDR3 nucleotides: TGTGCCAGCAGCCAAGGCTTCTCTAGCTGGACAGGCCAGCCCCTCCACTTT.

The chain links TRBV18 to TRBJ1-1; no definite D call. CDR3 length equals 14 residues. CDR1 KGHSH and CDR2 LQKENI come from the germline V gene. Trimming took off 5 bases at V and 0 bases at J, with 10 bases between the two ends. The CDR3 DNA is TGTGCCAGCTCATACAGCCCCATGAACACTGAAGCTTTCTTT. This codes for CASSYSPMNTEAFF.

The J gene is TRBJ2-7, the V gene TRBV10-3, with 13 bases matching TRBD2. The CDR3 totals 14 residues. Per germline, CDR1 ENHRY and CDR2 SYGVKD. V was pared by 9 bases and J by 6 bases, with 8 bases of the junction left unmatched. CDR3 DNA sequence: TGTGCCATTGGGACTAGCGGGGCCTCCGGCGAGCAGTACTTC. It yields the protein CAIGTSGASGEQYF.

The chain uses TRBV5-4 and TRBJ1-2, with D hard to call. The CDR3 length is 14 residues. V was shortened by 3 bases and J by 4 bases, with 13 bases between the two germline ends. Germline V lookup: CDR1 SGHNT, CDR2 YYREEE (reference sequence). The CDR3 nucleotides are TGTGCCAGCAGCTCCCCCTCCAACAGCTATGGCTACACCTTC. It yields the protein CASSSPSNSYGYTF.

This chain uses TRBV29-1 with TRBJ2-7, with 7 bases that match TRBD1. This CDR3 has 13 amino acids. V lost 0 bases to trimming and J lost 6 bases; unmatched junction nucleotides: 5. Germline lookup yields CDR1 SQVTM and CDR2 ANQGSEA. CDR3 loop: CSVEDLDRAEQYF. The DNA for the CDR3 is TGCAGCGTTGAAGATCTTGACAGGGCCGAGCAGTACTTC.